This TCR beta chain derives from a study of T cells in localized non-small cell lung cancer. Study-wide points: Longer survival (overall) was linked to higher T cell density in blood. Without multi-region sequencing, intratumor heterogeneity could not be excluded. Of the top 100 tumor clones, median roughly 55 were in adjacent lung, approximately 28 among its top 100. Clonality peaked in uninvolved adjacent lung rather than tumor.

CDR1 SGHNT and CDR2 YYREEE come from the germline V gene (reference sequence). The CDR3 is 15 residues long. V lost 6 bases to trimming and J lost 5 bases; unmatched junction nucleotides: 8. Produced via immunoSEQ multiplex PCR; TCRdb's table is partial and in-frame only. The sample lists about 72,000 clones, 84% seen once, with roughly 13% in the top ten. On this clone: Antigen specificity is unknown.

This chain links TRBV5-4 with TRBJ2-1; 10 positions match TRBD2. The sample here was peripheral blood, taken before any cancer treatment. This receptor was taken from a female donor at least 60 years old with stage I lung adenocarcinoma. In DNA, the CDR3 is TGTGCCAGCACATACCTAGCGGGGGAAAACAATGAGCAGTTCTTC. Residues: CASTYLAGENNEQFF.